This passage covers 16 T cell receptor beta chains from one sample sequenced in a study of blood T cell repertoires in COVID-19. The assay was immunoSEQ multiplex PCR, and TCRdb's table has in-frame clones only and misses some. The sample carries a few hundred thousand clones, roughly 90% recorded once. Sequencing was done on a sample of peripheral blood. The receptors were gathered from a woman under 40 with COVID-19, enrolled during active disease.

The CDR3, as DNA: TGTGCTAGTGGTCCCGGACAGGGGGAGGGAAACACCATATATTTT. This gives the protein CASGPGQGEGNTIYF. The chain is built from TRBV12-5 and TRBJ1-3, with TRBD1 matching over 10 bases. J gave up 4 bases and V 5 bases, and 5 bases lay outside the gene matches. The germline gives CDR1 LGHNT, CDR2 FRNRAP. The CDR3 contains 15 residues.

This chain uses TRBV14 with TRBJ2-7, with TRBD2 identical over 11 bases. V dropped 1 base and J dropped 3; count of bases not matched to a gene: 2. This CDR3 spans 15 amino acids. The germline gives CDR1 SGHDN, CDR2 FVKESK. The CDR3: CASSQGLAGIYEQYV. The CDR3 DNA follows: TGTGCCAGCAGCCAAGGACTAGCGGGAATCTACGAGCAGTACGTC.

This chain connects TRBV19 to TRBJ2-5, with 7 positions matching TRBD1. With V trimmed by 7 bases and J by 2 bases, 7 bases remained unmatched. The V gene's germline CDR1 is LNHDA and CDR2 SQIVND (reference sequence). The length of the CDR3 is 14 residues. The CDR3 region has the DNA TGTGCCAGTAAGGAACTGGGACAGCAAGAGACCCAGTACTTC. Amino acid sequence: CASKELGQQETQYF.

This clone was picked up a small number of times. CDR3 sequence: CASSLEGGALDGYTF. In nucleotides, the CDR3 is TGCGCCAGCAGCTTGGAAGGGGGCGCTTTGGATGGCTACACCTTC. The J gene is TRBJ1-2, the V gene TRBV5-1; 7 nucleotides line up with TRBD1. Germline V gene lookup returns CDR1 SGHRS and CDR2 YFSETQ. The CDR3 is made up of 15 amino acids. With V trimmed by 0 bases and J by 6 bases, 8 bases remained unmatched. Variable domain in full (rest from reference TRBV5-1 and TRBJ1-2): KAGVTQTPRYLIKTRGQQVTLSCSPISGHRSVSWYQQTPGQGLQFLFEYFSETQRNKGNFPGRFSGRQFSNSRSEMNVSTLELGDSALYLCASSLEGGALDGYTFGSGTRLTVV.

This clone has just one count. The CDR3 nucleotides read TGTGCCAGCAGCTCTCCTAGCGGGAGGGGGTGGGATACGCAGTATTTT. It encodes CASSSPSGRGWDTQYF. This chain connects TRBV7-2 to TRBJ2-3; TRBD2 matches at 12 bases. V was clipped by 4 bases and J by 6 bases; unmatched bases: 8. The CDR3 totals 16 residues. Germline values: CDR1 SGHTA, CDR2 FQGNSA.

This rearrangement joins TRBV19 to TRBJ1-1; 9 bases are a match to TRBD1. V gave up 3 bases and J gave up 1 base; unmatched junction bases: 9. The CDR3 loop spans 17 amino acids. From germline, CDR1 is LNHDA and CDR2 SQIVND (reference sequence). CDR3 residues: CASSMVGTGTGNTEAFF. CDR3 sequence (DNA): TGTGCCAGTAGTATGGTAGGGACAGGGACGGGGAACACTGAAGCTTTCTTT.

This rearrangement joins TRBV6-5 to TRBJ1-1; 8 positions agree with TRBD1. The CDR3 covers 13 residues. V gave up 10 bases and J gave up 5 bases; unmatched junction bases: 9. The germline gives CDR1 MNHEY, CDR2 SVGAGI. The CDR3 region has the DNA TGTGCCACCATCGGACAGGGTGCGACTGAAGCTTTCTTT. It translates to CATIGQGATEAFF.

The V and J genes are TRBV12-3 or TRBV12-4 and TRBJ2-2; D unclear. This CDR3 contains 12 residues. V shed 8 bases and J shed 4 bases, with 8 bases lying between them. The CDR3 nucleotides are TGTGCCAGCCAACTTGGCACCGGGGAGCTGTTTTTT. Its protein product is CASQLGTGELFF.

This rearrangement joins TRBV19 to TRBJ1-4; TRBD1 might be the D (6 bases). Between the trimmed V and J ends, which lost 5 bases and 6 bases, there was a span of 16 bases. The CDR3 loop spans 15 amino acids. CDR1 is LNHDA and CDR2 is SQIVND in the germline V gene (reference sequence). CDR3 coding DNA: TGTGCCAGTAGTTCCTCTTCGGGGGGCGATGAAAAACTGTTTTTT. Its translation: CASSSSSGGDEKLFF.

V is TRBV2 and J is TRBJ1-3; possibly TRBD1 for D (6 bases). The germline V gene has CDR1 SNHLY and CDR2 FYNNEI. Trimming stripped 6 bases from V and 1 base from J, with 19 bases between. There are 17 residues in the CDR3. The CDR3 nucleotides are TGTGCCAGCAGGACCCGGGACACCTCTTTTTCTGGAAACACCATATATTTT. Its translation: CASRTRDTSFSGNTIYF.

The rearrangement joins TRBV6-2 or TRBV6-3 to TRBJ1-4, with TRBD1 as a possible D gene (5 bases). Germline V gene data show CDR1 as MNHEY and CDR2 as SVGEGT. Trimming took off 0 bases at V and 8 bases at J, with 25 bases between the two ends. The CDR3 sequence is 19 residues long. DNA for the CDR3: TGTGCCAGCAGTTACTCTCCCCCCCTCGGCGGGGGAATTCGGGAAAAACTGTTTTTT. Protein product: CASSYSPPLGGGIREKLFF.

The CDR3 sequence is CASRQTATETQYF. CDR3 DNA: TGTGCCAGCCGCCAAACCGCTACAGAGACCCAGTACTTC. The genes are TRBV6-2 or TRBV6-3 and TRBJ2-5; D gene unclear. This CDR3 is 13 amino acids long. The V end lost 8 bases, the J end lost 4 bases, and 14 bases lay between the germline ends. In germline, CDR1 is MNHEY, CDR2 SVGEGT.

The chain couples TRBV6-5 to TRBJ1-6, with unresolved D. The CDR3 extends over 15 amino acids. V lost 6 bases, J lost 10 bases, and 19 bases lay in between. Germline V gives CDR1 MNHEY, CDR2 SVGAGI. The CDR3, as DNA: TGTGCCAGCAGACGAGCTGACGGTTTCGGGTCACCCCTCCACTTT. Protein product: CASRRADGFGSPLHF.

The sample holds one count of this clone. This chain joins TRBV7-8 and TRBJ1-4, with 10 nucleotides matching TRBD1. This CDR3 contains 18 residues. Trimming took 5 bases from V and 7 from J; bases not matched to a gene: 16. Germline values: CDR1 SGHVS, CDR2 FQNEAQ. This CDR3 reads CASSPGWIRDRGREKLFF. DNA for the CDR3: TGTGCCAGCAGCCCAGGCTGGATCCGGGACAGGGGCCGTGAAAAACTGTTTTTT.

This rearrangement joins TRBV28 to TRBJ1-5; D might be TRBD1 (5 bases). V was pared by 8 bases and J by 6 bases, with 14 bases between. This CDR3 contains 13 residues. Germline-derived CDR1 and CDR2 are MDHEN and SYDVKM. The CDR3 nucleotides are TGTGCCAGCTTGGGGGGGTACGGTCAGCCCCAGCATTTT. As protein: CASLGGYGQPQHF.

The V and J genes are TRBV6-5 and TRBJ2-2, with a possible D match to TRBD2 (5 bases). V lost 6 bases, J lost 13 bases, and 24 bases lay in between. CDR1 MNHEY and CDR2 SVGAGI come from the germline V gene. The CDR3 sequence is 15 residues long. The CDR3 loop is CASSTTDLGSRGLFF. CDR3 DNA sequence: TGTGCCAGCAGCACGACCGACTTAGGGAGCCGCGGGCTGTTTTTT.